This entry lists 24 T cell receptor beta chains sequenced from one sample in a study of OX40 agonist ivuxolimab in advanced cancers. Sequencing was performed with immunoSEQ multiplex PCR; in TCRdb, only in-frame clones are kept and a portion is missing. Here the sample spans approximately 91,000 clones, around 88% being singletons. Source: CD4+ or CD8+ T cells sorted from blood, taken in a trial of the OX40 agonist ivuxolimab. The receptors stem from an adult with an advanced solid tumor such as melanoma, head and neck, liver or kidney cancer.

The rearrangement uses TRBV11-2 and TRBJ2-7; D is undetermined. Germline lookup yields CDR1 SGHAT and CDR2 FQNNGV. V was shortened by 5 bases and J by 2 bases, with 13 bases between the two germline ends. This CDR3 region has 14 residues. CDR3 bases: TGTGCCAGCAGCACCCGGCTAGGGCCCTACGAGCAGTACTTC. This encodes CASSTRLGPYEQYF. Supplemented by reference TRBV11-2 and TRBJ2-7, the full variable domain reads EAGVAQSPRYKIIEKRQSVAFWCNPISGHATLYWYQQILGQGPKLLIQFQNNGVVDDSQLPKDRFSAERLKGVDSTLKIQPAKLEDSAVYLCASSTRLGPYEQYFGPGTRLTVT.

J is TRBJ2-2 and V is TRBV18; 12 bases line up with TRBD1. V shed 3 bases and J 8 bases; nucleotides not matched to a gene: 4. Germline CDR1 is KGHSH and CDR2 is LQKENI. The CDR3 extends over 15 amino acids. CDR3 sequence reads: CASSPGQGAPGELFF. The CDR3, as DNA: TGTGCCAGCTCACCGGGACAGGGGGCGCCTGGGGAGCTGTTTTTT.

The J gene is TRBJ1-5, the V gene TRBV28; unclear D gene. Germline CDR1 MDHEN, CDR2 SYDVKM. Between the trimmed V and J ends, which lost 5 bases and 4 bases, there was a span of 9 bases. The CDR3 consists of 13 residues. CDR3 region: CASSATRNQPQHF. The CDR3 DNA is TGTGCCAGCAGTGCCACTCGGAATCAGCCCCAGCATTTT.

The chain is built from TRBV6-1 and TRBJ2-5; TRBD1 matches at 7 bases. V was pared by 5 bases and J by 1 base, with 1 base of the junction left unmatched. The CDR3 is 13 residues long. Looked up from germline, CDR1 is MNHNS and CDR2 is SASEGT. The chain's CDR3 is CASSWDSQETQYF. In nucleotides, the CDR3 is TGTGCCAGCAGTTGGGACAGCCAAGAGACCCAGTACTTC.

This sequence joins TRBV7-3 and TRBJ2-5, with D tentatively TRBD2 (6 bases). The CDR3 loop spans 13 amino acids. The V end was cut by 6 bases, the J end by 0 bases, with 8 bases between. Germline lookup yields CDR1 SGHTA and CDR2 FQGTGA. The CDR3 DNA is TGTGCCAGCAGTGGGGGGAACCAAGAGACCCAGTACTTC. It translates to CASSGGNQETQYF.

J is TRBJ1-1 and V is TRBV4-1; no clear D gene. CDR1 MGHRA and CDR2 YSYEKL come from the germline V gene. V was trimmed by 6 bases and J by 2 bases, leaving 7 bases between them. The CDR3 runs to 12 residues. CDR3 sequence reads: CASRATNTEAFF. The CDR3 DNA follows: TGCGCCAGCAGAGCGACTAACACTGAAGCTTTCTTT.

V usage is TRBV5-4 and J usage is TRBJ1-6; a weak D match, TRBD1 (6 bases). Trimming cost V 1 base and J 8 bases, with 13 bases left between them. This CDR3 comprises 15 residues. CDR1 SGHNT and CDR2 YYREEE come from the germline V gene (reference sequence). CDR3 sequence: CASSLIAGGDSPLHF. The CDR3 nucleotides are TGTGCCAGCAGCTTGATAGCCGGGGGCGATTCACCCCTCCACTTT.

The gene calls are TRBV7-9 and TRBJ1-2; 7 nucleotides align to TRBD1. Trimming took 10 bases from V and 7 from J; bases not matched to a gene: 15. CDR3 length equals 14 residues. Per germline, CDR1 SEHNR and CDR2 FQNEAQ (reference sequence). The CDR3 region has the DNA TGTGCCATACAGCTTAGAGACAGGGTCCCTGGCTACACCTTC. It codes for CAIQLRDRVPGYTF.

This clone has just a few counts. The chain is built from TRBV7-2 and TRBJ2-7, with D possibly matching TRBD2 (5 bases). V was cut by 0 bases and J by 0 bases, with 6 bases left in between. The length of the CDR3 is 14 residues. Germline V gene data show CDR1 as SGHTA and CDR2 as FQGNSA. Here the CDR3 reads CASSLARDSYEQYF. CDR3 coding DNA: TGTGCCAGCAGCTTAGCCCGGGACTCCTACGAGCAGTACTTC.

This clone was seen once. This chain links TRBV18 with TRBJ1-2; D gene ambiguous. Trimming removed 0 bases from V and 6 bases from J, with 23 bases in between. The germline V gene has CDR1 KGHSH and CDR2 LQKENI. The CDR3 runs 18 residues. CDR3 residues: CASSPPSLGGEGENGYTF. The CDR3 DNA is TGTGCCAGCTCACCACCGAGTCTCGGCGGGGAAGGTGAAAATGGCTACACCTTC.

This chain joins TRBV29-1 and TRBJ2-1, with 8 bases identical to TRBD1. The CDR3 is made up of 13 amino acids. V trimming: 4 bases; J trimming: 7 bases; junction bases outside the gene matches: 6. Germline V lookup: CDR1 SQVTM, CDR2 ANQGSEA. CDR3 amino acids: CSVVGQGRNEQFF. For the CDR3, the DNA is TGCAGCGTTGTAGGACAGGGAAGGAATGAGCAGTTCTTC.

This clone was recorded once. Written as DNA, the CDR3 is TGCGCCAGCAGCTCCGGAGGACGGGCAGATACGCAGTATTTT. It codes for CASSSGGRADTQYF. The rearrangement uses TRBV5-1 and TRBJ2-3, with D possibly being TRBD2 (5 bases). Germline V gives CDR1 SGHRS, CDR2 YFSETQ. The CDR3 covers 14 residues. Trimming removed 3 bases from V and 4 bases from J, with 12 bases in between.

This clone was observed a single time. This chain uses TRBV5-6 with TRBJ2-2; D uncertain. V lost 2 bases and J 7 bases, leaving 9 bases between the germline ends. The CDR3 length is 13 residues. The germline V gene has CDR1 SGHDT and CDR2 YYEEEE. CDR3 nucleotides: TGTGCCAGCAGCTTCGGCGCAGGCGGGGAGCTGTTTTTT. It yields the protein CASSFGAGGELFF.

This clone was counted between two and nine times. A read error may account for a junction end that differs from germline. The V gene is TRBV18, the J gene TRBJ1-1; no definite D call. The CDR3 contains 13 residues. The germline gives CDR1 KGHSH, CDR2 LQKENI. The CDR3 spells CASAPGSSTEAFF. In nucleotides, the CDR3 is TGTGCCAGCGCACCGGGAAGCTCCACTGAAGCTTTCTTT.

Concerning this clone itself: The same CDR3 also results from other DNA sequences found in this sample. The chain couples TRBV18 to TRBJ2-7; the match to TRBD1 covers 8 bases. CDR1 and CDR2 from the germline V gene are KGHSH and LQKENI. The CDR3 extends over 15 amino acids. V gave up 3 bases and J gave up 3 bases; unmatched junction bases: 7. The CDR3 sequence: CASSPSGQGFYEQYF. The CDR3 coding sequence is TGTGCCAGCTCACCCTCCGGACAGGGATTCTACGAGCAGTACTTC.

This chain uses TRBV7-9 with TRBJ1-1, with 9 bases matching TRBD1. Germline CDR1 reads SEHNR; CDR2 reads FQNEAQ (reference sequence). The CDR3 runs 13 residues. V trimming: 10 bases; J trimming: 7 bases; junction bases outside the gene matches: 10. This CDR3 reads CATDRDREGEAFF. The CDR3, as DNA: TGTGCCACAGACCGGGACAGGGAAGGTGAAGCTTTCTTT.

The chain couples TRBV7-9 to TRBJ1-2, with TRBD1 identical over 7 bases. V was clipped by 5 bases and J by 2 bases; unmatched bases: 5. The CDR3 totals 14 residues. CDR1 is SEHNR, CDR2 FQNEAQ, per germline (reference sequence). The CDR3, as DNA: TGTGCCAGCAGCCTACCGACAGGGAACTATGGCTACACCTTC. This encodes CASSLPTGNYGYTF.

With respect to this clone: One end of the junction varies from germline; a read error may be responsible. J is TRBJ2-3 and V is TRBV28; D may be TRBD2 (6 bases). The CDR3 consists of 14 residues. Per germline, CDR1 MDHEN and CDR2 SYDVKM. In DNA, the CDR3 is TGTGCCAGCAGTCGAAGCGGTTACGGGAGTACGCAATATTTT. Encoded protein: CASSRSGYGSTQYF.

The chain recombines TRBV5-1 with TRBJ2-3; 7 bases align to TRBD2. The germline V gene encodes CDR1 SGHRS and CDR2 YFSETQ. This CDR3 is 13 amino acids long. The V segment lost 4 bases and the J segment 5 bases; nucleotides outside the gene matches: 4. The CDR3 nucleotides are TGCGCCAGCAGCCGCGGGGGTTTAGATACGCAGTATTTT. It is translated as CASSRGGLDTQYF.

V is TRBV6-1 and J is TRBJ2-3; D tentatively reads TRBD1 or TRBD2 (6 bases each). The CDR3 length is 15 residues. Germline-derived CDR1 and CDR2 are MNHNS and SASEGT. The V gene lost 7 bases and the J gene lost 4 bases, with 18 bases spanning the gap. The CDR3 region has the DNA TGTGCCAGCATCTACAGTGGGGGGCGCTCAGATACGCAGTATTTT. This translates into CASIYSGGRSDTQYF.

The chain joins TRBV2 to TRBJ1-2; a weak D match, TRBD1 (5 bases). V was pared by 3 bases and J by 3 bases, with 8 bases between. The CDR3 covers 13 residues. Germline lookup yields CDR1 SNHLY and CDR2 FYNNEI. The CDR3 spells CASSDRDYYGYTF. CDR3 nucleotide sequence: TGTGCCAGCAGTGACAGGGATTACTATGGCTACACCTTC.

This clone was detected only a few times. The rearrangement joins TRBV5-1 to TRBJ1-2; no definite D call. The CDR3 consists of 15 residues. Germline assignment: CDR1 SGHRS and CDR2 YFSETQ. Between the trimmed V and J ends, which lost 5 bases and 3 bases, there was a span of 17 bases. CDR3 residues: CASRPLDSWDYGYTF. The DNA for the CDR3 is TGCGCCAGCAGGCCGCTCGACTCATGGGACTATGGCTACACCTTC.

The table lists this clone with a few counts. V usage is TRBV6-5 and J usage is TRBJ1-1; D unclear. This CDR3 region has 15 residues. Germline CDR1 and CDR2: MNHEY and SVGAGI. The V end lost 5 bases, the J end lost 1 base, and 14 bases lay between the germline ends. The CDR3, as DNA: TGTGCCAGCAGTGCCCCAGGACGGGGGAACACTGAAGCTTTCTTT. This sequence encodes CASSAPGRGNTEAFF.

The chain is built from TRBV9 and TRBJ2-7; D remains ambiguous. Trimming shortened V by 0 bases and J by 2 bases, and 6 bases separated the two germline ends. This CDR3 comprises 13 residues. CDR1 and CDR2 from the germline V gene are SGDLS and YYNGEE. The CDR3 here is CASSVGQTYEQYF. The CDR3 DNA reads TGTGCCAGCAGCGTAGGGCAGACCTACGAGCAGTACTTC.